This T cell receptor beta chain was recovered during a study of blood T cell repertoires in COVID-19. The germline gives CDR1 SGDLS, CDR2 YYNGEE. This CDR3 has 14 amino acids. Trimming stripped 0 bases from V and 0 bases from J, with 7 bases between. Measured with immunoSEQ multiplex PCR; TCRdb has only the in-frame clones, and not every one. The repertoire holds more than 65,000 clones, with approximately 82% as singletons. This clone appeared a single time. The chain joins TRBV9 to TRBJ2-7; D is perhaps TRBD1 (5 bases). Sequences were obtained from peripheral blood. The TCR originated in a woman older than 75 with acute or convalescent COVID-19. The CDR3, as DNA: TGTGCCAGCAGCGTAGAACAGGACTCCTACGAGCAGTACTTC. Protein sequence: CASSVEQDSYEQYF. Supplemented by reference TRBV9 and TRBJ2-7, the full variable domain reads DSGVTQTPKHLITATGQRVTLRCSPRSGDLSVYWYQQSLDQGLQFLIQYYNGEERAKGNILERFSAQQFPDLHSELNLSSLELGDSALYFCASSVEQDSYEQYFGPGTRLTVT.